This TCR beta chain originates from a study of cytomegalovirus exposure and HLA in healthy donors (dated by TCRdb to the late 2010s). The study in broad terms: An earlier analysis of 550 to 700 of the donors reported 250 to 300 Gb of sequence data and around 120 million unique TCR beta sequences from about 200 million T cells. About 300 gigabases of sequencing data and 70 million to 85 million unique TCR sequences were included in an early release covering 550 to 650 HLA-typed donors. The genetic ancestry cluster associated with self-reported Caucasian donors included about 84% of the 398 genotyped donors. The study was designed to test whether signatures of past pathogen exposure could be identified by cataloging public T cell receptors. The study used immunosequencing to profile the T cell repertoires of approximately 640 subjects and linked those repertoires to cytomegalovirus serostatus. A separate validation cohort of roughly 110 different subjects was used in addition to the 666-subject first cohort. To predict cytomegalovirus infection status, the study brought together high-throughput TCR immunosequencing, statistical association of individual TCRs with disease status, and machine learning. To study patterns of TCR occurrence, a later analysis re-analyzed previously published TCR beta repertoires from 600 to 750 donors and added high-resolution HLA genotyping. Rather than drawing on any new phenotypic data, the later analysis identified candidate immune exposures from TCR beta sequences and the way those sequences occurred across donors. To decide whether each TCR beta V gene segment behaved as functional or pseudogenic, an earlier analysis of fewer than 750 of the donors relied on high-throughput TCR beta sequencing. Donor age, sex, ethnicity and CMV serostatus were compiled alongside the repertoire data. A later genetic analysis took genome-wide SNP genotypes for about 55% of the 666 donors and used that subset as a discovery cohort. All discovery cohort repertoires had been generated on a single sequencing platform. Both class I and class II loci were covered by HLA typing, at four-digit resolution. Typing coverage differed by locus: A, B, C, DRB1 and DQB1 were typed in roughly 629-640 donors, DQA1 in roughly 510, DPA1 in approximately 610, and DPB1 in roughly 470. Because of strong linkage in the cohort, four or five DR-DQ haplotypes were treated as single units for association and clustering. Across around 400 genotyped donors of the cohort, an average of roughly 250,000 unique TCR beta nucleotide sequences per donor were sequenced, and 15% to 20% of those sequences were non-productive.

In total, 630 or so healthy bone marrow donors made up the cohort. All cohort members were sampled while nominally healthy, although unrecorded immune exposures were likely present. The donor tested CMV seronegative, placing the donor among the 300 to 450 seronegative members of the cohort. A peripheral blood sample was provided by each donor, and peripheral blood mononuclear cells were used for TCR beta sequencing. Genomic DNA was extracted from the blood cell samples with the Qiagen DNeasy Blood Extraction Kit. For this clone: There is no known antigen for this receptor. No clone much larger than this one lies a single base away; base qualities are absent.

Looking up the germline V gene (reference sequence) yields CDR1 LNHDA and CDR2 SQIVND. The CDR3 goes from the cysteine to the phenylalanine over 11 residues. This entry keeps only the CDR3 DNA: 33 bases, framed from base 1. V is clipped by 9 bases and J by 5 bases, and the sequence between their germline boundaries is 10 bases long. Libraries came from the immunoSEQ multiplex PCR assay. A mixture of 60 forward primers for TCR Vbeta segments and 13 reverse primers for TCR Jbeta segments was used in the multiplex PCR. The CDR3 region of rearranged TCR beta genes was amplified from genomic DNA with a multiplex PCR assay. Amplified TCR beta libraries were sequenced as 87-base-pair reads on the Illumina HiSeq System. The paper's processing steps were these. Across the roughly 700 repertoires, a later analysis counted tens of millions of unique TCR beta chains, some 11 million of which were shared by at least two donors. Raw reads were error-corrected and collapsed into unique sequences by a nearest-neighbor algorithm in which closely related sequences were merged to remove PCR and sequencing errors. V, D and J gene segments were assigned by aligning CDR3 sequences to IMGT reference sequences. For a sequence to be retained, at least a six-nucleotide match to both a V gene segment and a J gene segment was required. Rearrangements were classified as productive when the CDR3 lacked stop codons and remained in frame with V and J, and all other rearrangements were classified as non-productive. CDR3 was defined by IMGT convention, running from the second conserved V-encoded cysteine to the conserved J-encoded phenylalanine. In an earlier analysis of roughly 580 of the donors, sequences lacking an unambiguous match to a single V gene segment were excluded. In an earlier analysis of about 590 of the donors, a V segment was called functional when productive rearrangements were above 56.7%, and segregating when the standard deviation between donors exceeded 5%. To diagnose cytomegalovirus status from the catalog of TCR beta chain sequences, a statistical classification framework was built. In a later analysis, TCR nucleotide sequences were compared against IMGT/GENE-DB human TR gene sequences so that V and J genes could be assigned. A later analysis assigned CDR3 sequences and most-parsimonious VDJ recombination scenarios with the TCRdist pipeline. In a later analysis, each TCR beta chain was defined by its CDR3 amino acid sequence together with its V-gene family, and reads without a unique V-gene family were excluded. A later analysis removed roughly 590 highly shared, low-generation-probability nucleotide sequences to deal with suspected cross-contamination and a sequencing artifact. In a later analysis, a clonal expansion index for each public chain was calculated from normalized within-repertoire ranks of inferred template counts. In a later analysis, generation probabilities were computed with a VDJ recombination model fitted to out-of-frame rearrangements, and the resulting probabilities were checked against IGoR. A later analysis scored TCR-TCR, TCR-HLA and TCR-CMV co-occurrence with hypergeometric tests, applying a repertoire-size bias correction to TCR pairs. To estimate false discovery rates, a later analysis permuted the HLA or CMV assignments 20 times. A later analysis grouped co-occurring TCRs with DBSCAN, adding TCRdist sequence similarity when clustering within HLA-allele-positive subsets. Co-occurrence clustering excluded repertoires with fewer than 30,000 or more than 120,000 public chains, plus five with anomalous nucleotide sharing. The table was pulled from immuneACCESS by TCRdb, which kept in-frame rearrangements only. Such tables lose some clones; where checked, under half of the loss comes from unresolved V genes, and the rest has no known cause. D and trimming were read from the DNA, whereas the V and J calls and clone size are those reported in that table. Across this sample there are about 130,000 clones, with almost 85% seen only once. Of the sample, approximately 2.8% falls within the top ten clones.

Results the study describes overall, beyond this receptor: Presence/absence analyses assumed roughly uniform sequencing depth across donors, an assumption that may not hold. The 87-base-pair reads could not distinguish some IMGT-functional V segments, including TRBV6-2 and TRBV6-3, so those segments were excluded. According to the authors, the approach could potentially be generalized to other disease states and immunological phenotypes. Seventeen rarely observed V segments, including chromosome 9 orphons, were excluded from the earlier analysis of a few hundred of the donors because counts were too low. CMV serostatus was the only immune exposure information available for the cohort. V-gene and J-gene trimming of TCR beta chains was associated with a missense DCLRE1C variant in a later genetic analysis, and the association was replicated in an independent cohort. Because HLA typing was unavailable for some donors at each locus, only the typed subset was used in association tests. Correlated functional status among segregating V segments might reflect linkage disequilibrium, but an unknown experimental factor could not be ruled out. The classifier was reported to diagnose cytomegalovirus status with high specificity and sensitivity in both the original and validation cohorts. A cluster of highly shared sequence variants was judged likely to be a technical artifact of the sequencing pipeline. In the study, some 160 TCR beta chains were listed as associated with cytomegalovirus. Compared with equally common non-associated chains, HLA-associated TCR beta chains in a later analysis were more clonally expanded and had lower generation probabilities. A later analysis reported that several top co-occurrence clusters appeared linked to parvovirus B19, influenza, CMV and Epstein-Barr virus. While some public TCRs were present in many individuals, most TCR sequences turned up only very rarely across donors. In a later analysis, most CMV-associated TCR beta chains were found to appear HLA-restricted, with HLA associations seemingly driven largely by CMV exposure. When HLA alleles, especially DR and DQ, strongly co-occurred, TCR associations were difficult to assign to individual alleles. A further reported finding was that TCR beta sequences accurately predicted the HLA-A and HLA-B alleles for most subjects in the first cohort. In a later analysis, the rate of TCR association differed among HLA loci, with DRB1 alleles having the most associated TCRs and HLA-C alleles having the fewest. An earlier analysis of approximately 530 of the donors showed that most TCR beta V segments appeared in productive rearrangements either about 87% or about 30% of the time, which broadly matched IMGT annotations. In vitro tests confirmed that a few of the cytomegalovirus-associated TCR beta chains recognize cytomegalovirus antigens. This cohort had only TCR beta chains sequenced, and the lack of alpha or paired-chain data limited which features could be detected. A later genetic analysis reported fewer N-insertions in productive TCRs among donors in an Asian-associated ancestry cluster than the roughly 700-donor mean. At a false discovery rate of 0.05, a later analysis linked 16,951 TCR beta sequences to specific HLA alleles.

The chain links TRBV19 with TRBJ1-1; perhaps TRBD1 is the D gene, with 5 bases matching. The TCR sequence derives from a boy aged 2 to 9 in good health and CMV-seronegative. Sequencing was carried out using PBMCs. The bases read TGTGCCAGCCTCGGGGGGACTGAAGCTTTCTTT. Translated, it gives CASLGGTEAFF. The CDR3 plus the reference TRBV19 and TRBJ1-1 genes for the other parts give the full variable domain: DGGITQSPKYLFRKEGQNVTLSCEQNLNHDAMYWYRQDPGQGLRLIYYSQIVNDFQKGDIAEGYSVSREKKESFPLTVTSAQKNPTAFYLCASLGGTEAFFGQGTRLTVV.